The 27 T cell receptor beta chains in this list originate from one sample, sequenced in a study of cytomegalovirus exposure and HLA in healthy donors. A multiplex PCR was run with 60 Vbeta primers and 13 Jbeta primers. TCRdb's table, derived via immunoSEQ multiplex PCR, lists solely in-frame clones and lacks some. The table lists 130,000 to 150,000 clones, around three quarters of them singletons. Material for sequencing was PBMCs. These receptors came from a woman aged 18-29 years in good health and CMV-seropositive.

The genes are TRBV4-2 and TRBJ1-1, with D possibly matching TRBD1 (6 bases). V was shortened by 0 bases and J by 7 bases, with 18 bases between the two germline ends. Germline values: CDR1 LGHNA, CDR2 YNFKEQ. The CDR3 loop spans 16 amino acids. The CDR3 sequence: CASSQDLRGATYEAFF. CDR3 coding DNA: TGTGCCAGCAGCCAAGATCTCCGGGGGGCGACTTATGAAGCTTTCTTT.

The chain joins TRBV7-9 to TRBJ2-5; 10 bases are a match to TRBD1. Germline CDR1 and CDR2: SEHNR and FQNEAQ (reference sequence). The CDR3 is 15 amino acids. V dropped 3 bases and J dropped 1; count of bases not matched to a gene: 2. The CDR3 reads CASSLGQGTQETQYF. The CDR3 nucleotides read TGTGCCAGCAGCTTGGGACAGGGGACCCAAGAGACCCAGTACTTC.

The chain employs TRBV5-1 and TRBJ2-1, with a weak D call TRBD1 (6 bases). This CDR3 comprises 15 residues. CDR1 is SGHRS, CDR2 YFSETQ, per germline. V lost 1 base to trimming and J lost 8 bases, with 16 bases between them. The DNA for the CDR3 is TGCGCCAGCAGCTTGTTACAGGGCTTAGGGTATGAGCAGTTCTTC. It codes for CASSLLQGLGYEQFF.

V gene TRBV20-1 combines with J gene TRBJ2-5, with D hard to call. The V end was cut by 4 bases, the J end by 2 bases, with 5 bases between. The CDR3 extends over 11 amino acids. The germline V gene has CDR1 DFQATT and CDR2 SNEGSKA (reference sequence). The CDR3 bases are TGCAGTGCTAATCAGCAAGAGACCCAGTACTTC. Translated: CSANQQETQYF.

The chain recombines TRBV6-5 with TRBJ2-7; D is undetermined. The CDR3 totals 14 residues. Germline-derived CDR1 and CDR2 are MNHEY and SVGAGI. V lost 2 bases and J lost 4, with 12 bases in between. CDR3 nucleotides: TGTGCCAGCAGTTACCAACAGTCGACATACGAGCAGTACTTC. Protein product: CASSYQQSTYEQYF.

The rearrangement uses TRBV14 and TRBJ2-3; D may be TRBD2 (6 bases). Germline CDR1 SGHDN, CDR2 FVKESK. The ends were cut back, 0 bases at V and 2 bases at J, with 12 bases in the middle. The CDR3 totals 16 residues. CDR3 protein: CASSQERRGNTDTQYF. The CDR3 DNA sequence: TGTGCCAGCAGCCAAGAACGGCGGGGCAACACAGATACGCAGTATTTT.

The chain carries TRBV15 and TRBJ2-7; TRBD1 matches at 7 bases. CDR3 size: 15 residues. V dropped 8 bases and J dropped 2; count of bases not matched to a gene: 12. The germline V gene has CDR1 LNHNV and CDR2 YYDKDF (reference sequence). In DNA, the CDR3 is TGTGCCACCTCCATTCGGGGACAGAAGCCCTACGAGCAGTACTTC. It encodes CATSIRGQKPYEQYF.

There are a few counts of this clone. The chain recombines TRBV6-1 with TRBJ2-1, with 10 nucleotides matching TRBD2. Trimming removed 3 bases from V and 2 bases from J; junction bases left unmatched: 1. Germline CDR1 reads MNHNS; CDR2 reads SASEGT. CDR3 length equals 15 residues. CDR3: CASSDLAGAYNEQFF. CDR3 nucleotide sequence: TGTGCCAGCAGTGATCTAGCGGGGGCCTACAATGAGCAGTTCTTC.

This sequence joins TRBV7-2 and TRBJ2-3; 7 bases line up with TRBD1. The V and J ends lost 1 base and 4 bases, in that order; junction bases with no gene match: 5. Germline loops: CDR1 SGHTA, CDR2 FQGNSA. The CDR3 has 15 residues. CDR3 region: CASSLGGQVSDTQYF. As DNA, the CDR3 is TGTGCCAGCAGCTTAGGTGGACAGGTTTCAGATACGCAGTATTTT.

V and J are TRBV18 and TRBJ1-1, with 7 positions matching TRBD1. The CDR3 sequence is 14 residues long. Per the germline V gene, CDR1 is KGHSH and CDR2 is LQKENI. V lost 3 bases to trimming and J lost 2 bases; unmatched junction nucleotides: 3. This chain's CDR3 is CASSPTGLNTEAFF. CDR3 in DNA: TGTGCCAGCTCACCGACAGGGCTTAACACTGAAGCTTTCTTT.

The rearrangement links TRBV11-2 to TRBJ2-4; TRBD1 aligns across 7 bases. Germline lookup yields CDR1 SGHAT and CDR2 FQNNGV. The ends lost 5 bases at V and 2 bases at J; junction bases unmatched: 3. The CDR3 has 14 residues. CDR3 amino acids: CASSLGQTKNIQYF. DNA of the CDR3: TGTGCCAGCAGCCTGGGACAGACCAAAAACATTCAGTACTTC.

The chain is built from TRBV28 and TRBJ1-1; 7 nucleotides agree with TRBD1. The CDR3 is 14 amino acids. After removal of 6 bases from V and 2 bases from J, the junction contained 6 bases not matched to a gene. Germline loops: CDR1 MDHEN, CDR2 SYDVKM. The CDR3 sequence is CASRLQGINTEAFF. The CDR3 nucleotides are TGTGCCAGCAGACTACAGGGGATAAACACTGAAGCTTTCTTT. Based on the CDR3 plus reference TRBV28 and TRBJ1-1, the full variable domain is DVKVTQSSRYLVKRTGEKVFLECVQDMDHENMFWYRQDPGLGLRLIYFSYDVKMKEKGDIPEGYSVSREKKERFSLILESASTNQTSMYLCASRLQGINTEAFFGQGTRLTVV.

This chain links TRBV6-5 with TRBJ2-7, with 14 bases matching TRBD2. Germline V gene data show CDR1 as MNHEY and CDR2 as SVGAGI. CDR3 length equals 16 residues. The ends lost 1 base at V and 10 bases at J; junction bases unmatched: 9. The CDR3 DNA is TGTGCCAGCAGTTACTTGCCGGGACTAGCGGGGGAGTCCCAGTACTTC. Translation gives CASSYLPGLAGESQYF.

The count of this clone is one. This chain's CDR3 is CASSYRGLQPQHF. CDR3 DNA: TGTGCCAGCAGCTATAGGGGGCTGCAGCCCCAGCATTTT. The chain joins TRBV5-6 to TRBJ1-5; 7 nucleotides align to TRBD1. The length of the CDR3 is 13 residues. J was trimmed by 7 bases and V by 3 bases; bases with no gene match: 4. Germline assignment: CDR1 SGHDT and CDR2 YYEEEE.

This clone has just a few counts. Distinct nucleotide sequences in the sample also encode this CDR3. The gene calls are TRBV19 and TRBJ2-1, with 8 bases identical to TRBD1. Germline CDR1 is LNHDA and CDR2 is SQIVND (reference sequence). V lost 5 bases, J lost 1 base, and 4 bases stayed unmatched. The CDR3 is 15 amino acids. The CDR3 loop is CASSPDRGSYNEQFF. The DNA for the CDR3 is TGTGCCAGTAGTCCCGACAGGGGTTCCTACAATGAGCAGTTCTTC.

The V gene is TRBV7-9, the J gene TRBJ2-7; weak D call: TRBD2 (5 bases). Germline V gene lookup returns CDR1 SEHNR and CDR2 FQNEAQ (reference sequence). The germline V and J ends were trimmed by 5 bases and 4 bases, with 18 bases remaining between them. There are 15 residues in the CDR3. CDR3 region: CASSGENSPHYEQYF. The CDR3 DNA is TGTGCCAGCAGCGGGGAGAACTCCCCCCATTACGAGCAGTACTTC.

The V and J genes are TRBV5-1 and TRBJ2-2; 14 bases fit TRBD2. Germline V gene sequence: CDR1 SGHRS, CDR2 YFSETQ. Trimming at V came to 2 bases and at J to 7 bases, leaving 10 bases not matched to a gene. CDR3 length: 18 amino acids. CDR3 in DNA: TGCGCCAGCAGCTTACGGACTAGCGGGGGGAACGGGGACGGGGAGCTGTTTTTT. Its translation: CASSLRTSGGNGDGELFF.

This chain uses TRBV5-1 with TRBJ2-3; D might be TRBD2 (6 bases). V was cut by 0 bases and J by 3 bases, with 17 bases left in between. CDR3 size: 17 residues. In germline, CDR1 is SGHRS, CDR2 YFSETQ. The CDR3 DNA reads TGCGCCAGCAGCTTGGGAGTAGCGCCTGCGGGGACAGATACGCAGTATTTT. Translated: CASSLGVAPAGTDTQYF. The variable domain in full, completed from reference TRBV5-1 and TRBJ2-3, reads KAGVTQTPRYLIKTRGQQVTLSCSPISGHRSVSWYQQTPGQGLQFLFEYFSETQRNKGNFPGRFSGRQFSNSRSEMNVSTLELGDSALYLCASSLGVAPAGTDTQYFGPGTRLTVL.

This clone came up a few times. The chain uses TRBV7-8 and TRBJ2-7; 9 bases line up with TRBD1. This CDR3 has 15 amino acids. Germline-derived CDR1 and CDR2 are SGHVS and FQNEAQ. V shed 3 bases and J 1 base; nucleotides not matched to a gene: 4. CDR3 nucleotides: TGTGCCAGCAGCTTCGGACAGGGGTCTTCCTACGAGCAGTACTTC. As protein: CASSFGQGSSYEQYF.

This clone appeared a few times. The chain uses TRBV11-3 and TRBJ2-1; 8 bases map to TRBD1. Per the germline V gene, CDR1 is SGHNT and CDR2 is YENEEA. V lost 2 bases, J lost 5 bases, and 5 bases stayed unmatched. The CDR3 contains 15 residues. The CDR3 spells CASSLMGQVNNEQFF. The CDR3, as DNA: TGTGCCAGCAGCTTAATGGGACAGGTTAACAATGAGCAGTTCTTC.

The V gene is TRBV7-8, the J gene TRBJ2-2, with D hard to call. V was shortened by 4 bases and J by 6 bases, with 6 bases between the two germline ends. The CDR3 spans 12 residues. Germline CDR1 reads SGHVS; CDR2 reads FQNEAQ. In DNA form, the CDR3 reads TGTGCCAGCAGCTCTGGAGCCGGGGAGCTGTTTTTT. Its translation: CASSSGAGELFF. The whole variable domain, remainder taken from reference TRBV7-8 and TRBJ2-2, is GAGVSQSPRYKVAKRGQDVALRCDPISGHVSLFWYQQALGQGPEFLTYFQNEAQLDKSGLPSDRFFAERPEGSVSTLKIQRTQQEDSAVYLCASSSGAGELFFGEGSRLTVL.

V and J are TRBV5-1 and TRBJ1-3; no clear D gene. The CDR3 is 16 amino acids. The germline CDR1 and CDR2 sequences are SGHRS and YFSETQ. V lost 0 bases to trimming and J lost 2 bases, with 12 bases between them. CDR3 sequence reads: CASSLGAEGTGNTIYF. CDR3 in DNA: TGCGCCAGCAGCTTGGGGGCCGAGGGAACTGGAAACACCATATATTTT.

The J gene is TRBJ1-1, the V gene TRBV6-5; tentative D call: TRBD1 (6 bases). V dropped 0 bases and J dropped 6 bases, with 14 bases sitting between them. The CDR3 spans 15 residues. Germline CDR1 is MNHEY and CDR2 is SVGAGI. The CDR3 bases are TGTGCCAGCAGTTACTCGAGGGGGGGGTACCCTGAAGCTTTCTTT. This gives the protein CASSYSRGGYPEAFF.

The J gene is TRBJ2-2, the V gene TRBV18, with TRBD1 matching over 8 bases. The CDR3 covers 15 residues. J was trimmed by 5 bases and V by 3 bases; bases with no gene match: 5. Germline lookup yields CDR1 KGHSH and CDR2 LQKENI. CDR3 in amino acids: CASSPTGQGTGELFF. DNA of the CDR3: TGTGCCAGCTCACCCACCGGACAGGGAACCGGGGAGCTGTTTTTT.

This clone was seen just once. The chain uses TRBV7-8 and TRBJ2-6; 10 bases map to TRBD1. Germline loops: CDR1 SGHVS, CDR2 FQNEAQ. J lost 4 bases, V lost 4 bases, and 7 bases had no gene match. CDR3 length: 17 residues. The CDR3 DNA sequence: TGTGCCAGCAGCTCGGGACAGGGGTTTTCCGGGGCCAACGTCCTGACTTTC. This translates into CASSSGQGFSGANVLTF.

There are a few counts of this clone. J is TRBJ1-4 and V is TRBV4-1; 7 bases agree with TRBD1. This CDR3 is 18 amino acids long. The V gene end was trimmed by 2 bases and the J gene end by 5 bases; junction bases not matched to a gene: 14. CDR1 is MGHRA, CDR2 YSYEKL, per germline. CDR3 amino acids: CASSQHISGQVKNEKLFF. CDR3 bases: TGCGCCAGCAGCCAACATATTTCTGGACAGGTGAAAAATGAAAAACTGTTTTTT.

V usage is TRBV5-1 and J usage is TRBJ1-1; TRBD1 is a possible D gene (6 bases). The CDR3 is 13 amino acids. V was clipped by 6 bases and J by 4 bases, with 13 bases between them. Germline CDR1 and CDR2: SGHRS and YFSETQ. The chain's CDR3 is CASTGVTATEAFF. DNA of the CDR3: TGCGCCAGCACAGGGGTGACGGCCACTGAAGCTTTCTTT.